One sample yielded the 3 T cell receptor beta chains listed below, sequenced in a study of OX40 agonist ivuxolimab in advanced cancers. Profiling relied on immunoSEQ multiplex PCR, and the TCRdb table lists in-frame clones only, not all of them. The table has roughly 140,000 clones, around 94% seen once. This specimen consisted of CD4+ or CD8+ T cells sorted from blood, obtained in a trial of the OX40 agonist ivuxolimab. The receptor set was obtained from an adult with an advanced solid tumor such as melanoma, head and neck, liver or kidney cancer.

V and J are TRBV7-9 and TRBJ1-2, with D tentatively TRBD1 (6 bases). The V end lost 1 base, the J end lost 4 bases, and 7 bases lay between the germline ends. The length of the CDR3 is 13 residues. Germline V lookup: CDR1 SEHNR, CDR2 FQNEAQ (reference sequence). This CDR3 reads CASSLGGPYGYTF. The DNA of the CDR3 is TGTGCCAGCAGCTTAGGGGGGCCCTATGGCTACACCTTC.

This chain uses TRBV11-3 with TRBJ2-2; D gene unclear. With 2 bases removed from V and 8 bases from J, the gap between germline ends came to 9 bases. Germline V gives CDR1 SGHNT, CDR2 YENEEA. The CDR3 is 13 residues long. In DNA form, the CDR3 reads TGTGCCAGCAGCTTACAGCCTGGGGGGGAGCTGTTTTTT. It is translated as CASSLQPGGELFF. The variable domain in full, with the rest retrieved from reference TRBV11-3 and TRBJ2-2, is EAGVVQSPRYKIIEKKQPVAFWCNPISGHNTLYWYLQNLGQGPELLIRYENEEAVDDSQLPKDRFSAERLKGVDSTLKIQPAELGDSAVYLCASSLQPGGELFFGEGSRLTVL.

CDR3 sequence: CASSQVLGLAEIVAKNIQYF. Here the CDR3 DNA reads TGCGCCAGCAGCCAAGTGTTGGGACTAGCGGAAATTGTAGCCAAAAACATTCAGTACTTC. The chain employs TRBV4-1 and TRBJ2-4; 11 bases align to TRBD2. CDR1 MGHRA and CDR2 YSYEKL come from the germline V gene. The CDR3 has 20 amino acids. J lost 0 bases, V lost 1 base, and 11 bases had no gene match.